These 15 T cell receptor beta chains were all obtained from the same sample, sequenced in a study of response to subunit inactivated influenza vaccine. MiXCR was run by TCRdb on the RT-PCR reads, yielding one entry per CDR3 protein. The repertoire holds some 500,000 distinct CDR3 sequences, with roughly 13% as singletons. The sequencing here drew on PBMCs from blood, taken around seven weeks after vaccination. The receptors here all came from a man aged 50-60 years who received an inactivated influenza vaccine.

The chain recombines TRBV9 with TRBJ2-5; possible D gene TRBD2, 5 bases. Trimming removed 3 bases at V and 0 bases at J, with 15 bases between. This CDR3 has 16 amino acids. The germline V gene has CDR1 SGDLS and CDR2 YYNGEE. CDR3 DNA sequence: TGTGCCAGCAGCGAAGAGGGCGGAAAATACCAAGAGACCCAGTACTTC. Its protein is CASSEEGGKYQETQYF.

The V and J genes are TRBV9 and TRBJ2-1, with 12 bases identical to TRBD2. This CDR3 is 15 amino acids long. The germline CDR1 and CDR2 sequences are SGDLS and YYNGEE. V shed 4 bases, J shed 5 bases, and the junction held 4 bases outside the gene matches. The CDR3 bases are TGTGCCAGCAGCAAGACTAGCGGGGGTAACAATGAGCAGTTCTTC. This encodes CASSKTSGGNNEQFF.

This clonotype was picked up many times. V gene TRBV12-3 or TRBV12-4 combines with J gene TRBJ1-2; no reliable D call. The CDR3 consists of 13 residues. V lost 8 bases, J lost 3 bases, and 13 bases lay in between. Written as DNA, the CDR3 is TGTGCCAGCCGATTAGCGCGACACTATGGCTACACCTTC. Translated, it gives CASRLARHYGYTF.

This clonotype was seen a few times. The chain uses TRBV4-2 and TRBJ2-2; TRBD1 is a possible D gene (5 bases). Germline CDR1 reads LGHNA; CDR2 reads YNFKEQ. V was clipped by 3 bases and J by 2 bases, with 7 bases between them. The CDR3 extends over 14 amino acids. The CDR3 DNA reads as TGTGCCAGCAGCCATACAGGAAACACCGGGGAGCTGTTTTTT. The encoded protein is CASSHTGNTGELFF.

This clonotype was detected only a few times. The J gene is TRBJ1-1, the V gene TRBV20-1, with 8 bases identical to TRBD1. This CDR3 has 16 residues. With V trimmed by 3 bases and J by 0 bases, 9 bases remained unmatched. The germline gives CDR1 DFQATT, CDR2 SNEGSKA (reference sequence). The CDR3 DNA sequence: TGCAGTGCTAGGGCTAGGACAGGGAGTATGAACACTGAAGCTTTCTTT. Protein sequence: CSARARTGSMNTEAFF.

This clonotype showed up just a few times. The chain couples TRBV7-2 to TRBJ2-3; D is undetermined. V was trimmed by 3 bases and J by 6 bases, leaving 7 bases between them. Germline-derived CDR1 and CDR2 are SGHTA and FQGNSA. There are 12 residues in the CDR3. In DNA, the CDR3 is TGTGCCAGCAGCTTTCTAGTGGATACGCAGTATTTT. This gives the protein CASSFLVDTQYF.

V and J are TRBV7-2 and TRBJ2-5; 10 positions agree with TRBD2. CDR3 length equals 17 residues. From germline, CDR1 is SGHTA and CDR2 FQGNSA. The trim removed 1 base at V and 5 bases at J, leaving 10 bases unmatched. CDR3 nucleotides: TGTGCCAGCAGCTTAGTATCCAGCGGGGGGGCATCGGAGACCCAGTACTTC. Translated: CASSLVSSGGASETQYF.

The genes are TRBV27 and TRBJ2-7; TRBD2 matches at 8 bases. The CDR3 extends over 13 amino acids. The ends lost 5 bases at V and 6 bases at J; junction bases unmatched: 6. The germline V gene encodes CDR1 MNHEY and CDR2 SMNVEV (reference sequence). The CDR3 DNA is TGTGCCAGCAGTCCCGGACTAGCCGGCGAGCAGTACTTC. Translated: CASSPGLAGEQYF.

J is TRBJ2-2 and V is TRBV27; 10 bases are a match to TRBD2. V dropped 3 bases and J dropped 3; count of bases not matched to a gene: 7. Germline assignment: CDR1 MNHEY and CDR2 SMNVEV (reference sequence). This CDR3 spans 17 amino acids. The CDR3 reads CASSFGRTSGYTGELFF. CDR3 coding DNA: TGTGCCAGCAGTTTCGGAAGGACTAGCGGTTACACCGGGGAGCTGTTTTTT.

V is TRBV29-1 and J is TRBJ1-1; D not certain. Deletions cut 4 bases from V and 0 bases from J, with 12 bases between. The CDR3 sequence is 14 residues long. The V gene's germline CDR1 is SQVTM and CDR2 ANQGSEA. The CDR3 bases are TGCAGCGTTGGAGGCAGACCCATGAACACTGAAGCTTTCTTT. This codes for CSVGGRPMNTEAFF.

The genes are TRBV10-3 and TRBJ1-1; 7 bases match TRBD1. CDR3 length equals 14 residues. Germline V lookup: CDR1 ENHRY, CDR2 SYGVKD. The J segment lost 0 bases and the V segment lost 5 bases, leaving 3 bases of the junction unmatched. The CDR3 protein is CAISLQGMNTEAFF. CDR3 DNA sequence: TGTGCCATCAGTCTACAGGGGATGAACACTGAAGCTTTCTTT.

The table lists this clonotype with a few counts. The chain carries TRBV5-4 and TRBJ2-5; D remains unclear. From germline, CDR1 is SGHNT and CDR2 YYREEE (reference sequence). This CDR3 has 13 amino acids. Trimming took 0 bases from V and 3 from J, leaving 6 bases between them. The CDR3 bases are TGTGCCAGCAGCTTGGATTTGGAAGAGACCCAGTACTTC. It translates to CASSLDLEETQYF.

V and J are TRBV20-1 and TRBJ1-4, with 7 bases identical to TRBD1. J gave up 3 bases and V 3 bases, and 4 bases lay outside the gene matches. The CDR3 runs 14 residues. CDR1 and CDR2 (germline): DFQATT, SNEGSKA (reference sequence). In DNA form, the CDR3 reads TGCAGTGCTAGGAGAGGGGGCTCTAATGAAAAACTGTTTTTT. Translation gives CSARRGGSNEKLFF.

This clonotype has at least ten counts. J is TRBJ2-1 and V is TRBV29-1; TRBD1 matches 8 bases. V lost 4 bases to trimming and J lost 4 bases; unmatched junction nucleotides: 9. Per the germline V gene, CDR1 is SQVTM and CDR2 is ANQGSEA. This CDR3 region has 15 residues. CDR3 sequence (DNA): TGCAGCGTTGGTCCGGCAGGGGGCTCATACAATGAGCAGTTCTTC. The encoded protein is CSVGPAGGSYNEQFF.

The J gene is TRBJ2-1, the V gene TRBV20-1, with TRBD2 matching 10 bases. The CDR3 runs 16 residues. In germline, CDR1 is DFQATT, CDR2 SNEGSKA (reference sequence). Trimming removed 4 bases from V and 7 bases from J; junction bases left unmatched: 13. The DNA for the CDR3 is TGCAGTGCTACCAGGTTTCTAGCGGGGGCGGGAAATGAGCAGTTCTTC. This gives the protein CSATRFLAGAGNEQFF.